These 5 T cell receptor beta chains originate from one sample sequenced in a study of read filtering for tumor transcriptome and immune sequencing. The library was built from roughly 400 ng RNA with molecular barcoded adaptors for alpha/delta and beta/gamma chains. Each CDR3 protein is one row after TCRdb ran MiXCR on the reads. The sample lists 85,000 or so distinct CDR3 sequences, around 12% occurring once. Sequenced sample: a population of CD138-negative cells sorted from bone marrow. The receptors originated from a donor aged 40 or older with multiple myeloma.

As to this clonotype: Compared with germline, one end of the junction differs, possibly owing to a read error. The V call is TRBV28, the J call TRBJ2-1; 7 nucleotides match TRBD2. The CDR3 runs 12 residues. Per the germline V gene, CDR1 is MDHEN and CDR2 is SYDVKM. The CDR3 DNA is TGCGCCAGCGGGATCTCCTACAGTGAGCAGTTCTTC. This gives the protein CASGISYSEQFF.

The chain employs TRBV19 and TRBJ2-1, with 8 bases aligning to TRBD1. Trimming at V came to 6 bases and at J to 0 bases, leaving 10 bases not matched to a gene. Germline values: CDR1 LNHDA, CDR2 SQIVND (reference sequence). The CDR3 is made up of 17 amino acids. CDR3 loop: CASSPGGVSSSYNEQFF. The CDR3 DNA follows: TGTGCCAGTAGCCCAGGGGGCGTCTCCAGCTCCTACAATGAGCAGTTCTTC.

Many counts were recorded for this clonotype. The gene calls are TRBV9 and TRBJ1-6, with 11 bases aligning to TRBD1. Looked up from germline, CDR1 is SGDLS and CDR2 is YYNGEE. CDR3 length: 14 amino acids. V shed 3 bases, J shed 10 bases, and the junction held 3 bases outside the gene matches. For the CDR3, the DNA is TGTGCCAGCAGCGCGGGGGACAGGGGGTCACCCCTCCACTTT. It is translated as CASSAGDRGSPLHF. Looking up the rest from reference TRBV9 and TRBJ1-6 gives the full variable domain: DSGVTQTPKHLITATGQRVTLRCSPRSGDLSVYWYQQSLDQGLQFLIQYYNGEERAKGNILERFSAQQFPDLHSELNLSSLELGDSALYFCASSAGDRGSPLHFGNGTRLTVT.

This clonotype was observed at least ten times. The chain employs TRBV29-1 and TRBJ2-6; D remains unclear. CDR1 SQVTM and CDR2 ANQGSEA come from the germline V gene. CDR3 length: 15 residues. Trimming removed 2 bases at V and 1 base at J, with 9 bases between. For the CDR3, the DNA is TGCAGCGTTGAAACATGGCCTTCTGGGGCCAACGTCCTGACTTTC. Its protein product is CSVETWPSGANVLTF. The full variable domain, rest sourced from reference TRBV29-1 and TRBJ2-6, is SAVISQKPSRDICQRGTSLTIQCQVDSQVTMMFWYRQQPGQSLTLIATANQGSEATYESGFVIDKFPISRPNLTFSTLTVSNMSPEDSSIYLCSVETWPSGANVLTFGAGSRLTVL.

This clonotype occurred many times. V gene TRBV20-1 combines with J gene TRBJ2-1, with 10 bases that match TRBD2. The CDR3 length is 14 residues. The germline V gene encodes CDR1 DFQATT and CDR2 SNEGSKA (reference sequence). V was pared by 6 bases and J by 7 bases, with 9 bases of the junction left unmatched. This chain's CDR3 is CSATSGRARNEQFF. CDR3 DNA: TGCAGTGCAACGAGCGGGAGGGCCCGGAATGAGCAGTTCTTC.